This T cell receptor beta chain was identified during a study of read filtering for tumor transcriptome and immune sequencing. Deletions cut 6 bases from V and 6 bases from J, with 15 bases between. The CDR3 extends over 14 amino acids. The library was built from roughly 400 ng RNA with molecular barcoded adaptors for alpha/delta and beta/gamma chains. TCRdb re-analysed the reads in MiXCR, keeping a single row per CDR3 protein. The data contain 85,000 or so distinct CDR3 sequences, around an eighth of them seen just once; the ten biggest clones take up 15%. At least ten counts were recorded for this clonotype.

The chain couples TRBV12-3 or TRBV12-4 to TRBJ2-1, with unresolved D. Input material: a population of CD138-negative cells sorted from bone marrow. The TCR sequence derives from a donor aged 40 or over with multiple myeloma. The CDR3: CASSPANHGNEQFF. CDR3 DNA sequence: TGTGCCAGCAGCCCGGCCAACCACGGCAATGAGCAGTTCTTC.